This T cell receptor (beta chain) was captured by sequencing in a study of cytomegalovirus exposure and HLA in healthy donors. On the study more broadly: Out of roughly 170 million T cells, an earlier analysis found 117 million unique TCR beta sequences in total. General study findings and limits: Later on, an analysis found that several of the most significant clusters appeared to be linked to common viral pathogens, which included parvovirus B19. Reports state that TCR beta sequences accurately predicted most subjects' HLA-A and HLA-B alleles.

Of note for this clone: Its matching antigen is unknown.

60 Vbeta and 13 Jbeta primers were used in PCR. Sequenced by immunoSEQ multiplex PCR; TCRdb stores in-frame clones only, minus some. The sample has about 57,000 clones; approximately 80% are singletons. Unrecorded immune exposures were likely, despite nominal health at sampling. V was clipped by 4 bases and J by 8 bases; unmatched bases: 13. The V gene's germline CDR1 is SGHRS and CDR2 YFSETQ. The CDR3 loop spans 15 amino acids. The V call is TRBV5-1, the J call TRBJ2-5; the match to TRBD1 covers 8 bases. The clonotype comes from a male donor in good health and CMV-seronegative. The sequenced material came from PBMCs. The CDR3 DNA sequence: TGCGCCAGCAGCCCGGCGACAGGGGCGGCGAGTACCCAGTACTTC. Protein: CASSPATGAASTQYF.